This entry features one T cell receptor beta chain sequence. The CDR3 length is 14 residues. Trimming took 5 bases from V and 2 from J; bases not matched to a gene: 4. Germline assignment: CDR1 MGHRA and CDR2 YSYEKL. The sample originates from a study of shared clonotypes between healthy human individuals. Genomic DNA of every subset was divided equally among multiple immunoSEQ plates. Sequencing was performed with immunoSEQ multiplex PCR; in TCRdb, only in-frame clones are kept and a portion is missing. This sample has 1.6 million or so clones; 97% to 99% occur once, and the top ten carry 0.36%. The source is a man aged 30 to 39 in good health. Material: naive CD4+ T cells sorted from blood. The sample's subset: CD45RA+ positively selected. The chain links TRBV4-1 to TRBJ2-3, with 7 bases aligning to TRBD2. The CDR3 region is CASSGSGFTDTQYF. DNA for the CDR3: TGCGCCAGCAGCGGTAGCGGGTTCACAGATACGCAGTATTTT.